One and the same sample provided the 29 T cell receptor beta chains below, sequenced in a study of T cells in Graves' hyperthyroidism and ophthalmopathy. RNA transcripts served as the template for amplifying TCR beta CDR3 regions. HTBI primers were employed in a first-round RT-PCR of the TCR CDR3. TCRdb re-called the multiplex PCR reads with MiXCR, one entry per CDR3 protein. This table holds 450,000 to 600,000 distinct CDR3 sequences, just under 20% found once. Sequencing was done on a sample of blood. The receptors stem from a man aged 35-49 years with Graves' ophthalmopathy.

This clonotype was seen repeatedly, ten times or more. The chain employs TRBV12-3 or TRBV12-4 and TRBJ1-2; TRBD1 aligns across 7 bases. CDR3 length equals 16 residues. The V segment lost 6 bases and the J segment 2 bases; nucleotides outside the gene matches: 12. The CDR3: CASSMGGGFLNYGYTF. The CDR3 DNA follows: TGTGCCAGCAGCATGGGAGGGGGCTTCCTGAACTATGGCTACACCTTC.

This clonotype was seen repeatedly, ten times or more. This chain connects TRBV20-1 to TRBJ2-7; 10 nucleotides align to TRBD2. Germline V CDR1 and CDR2: DFQATT, SNEGSKA (reference sequence). Trimming at V came to 1 base and at J to 1 base, leaving 7 bases not matched to a gene. The CDR3 is 16 amino acids. CDR3 nucleotide sequence: TGCAGTGCTAGAGCCCCTAGCGGGAGAGGTTCCTACGAGCAGTACTTC. Translated: CSARAPSGRGSYEQYF.

This clonotype was detected a few times. The gene calls are TRBV6-2 or TRBV6-3 and TRBJ2-7, with TRBD2 matching over 10 bases. The length of the CDR3 is 14 residues. Germline V CDR1 and CDR2: MNHEY, SVGEGT. The ends lost 4 bases at V and 3 bases at J; junction bases unmatched: 3. In DNA form, the CDR3 reads TGTGCCAGCAGTTGGAGCGGGAGGGACTACGAGCAGTACTTC. As protein: CASSWSGRDYEQYF.

In regard to this clonotype: This may stem from a read error, because a much larger clone lies one nucleotide away. The chain has TRBV7-2 and TRBJ1-1; the D gene is possibly TRBD1 (5 bases). The CDR3 covers 14 residues. V was clipped by 7 bases and J by 5 bases, with 17 bases between them. CDR1 is SGHTA, CDR2 FQGNSA, per germline. The DNA for the CDR3 is TGTGCCAGCACCCTGGACGGAGGGGTTACTGAAGCTTTCTTT. This translates into CASTLDGGVTEAFF.

The sample holds many counts of this clonotype. The gene calls are TRBV28 and TRBJ2-1, with D unclear. Looked up from germline, CDR1 is MDHEN and CDR2 is SYDVKM. The CDR3 contains 15 residues. The V end lost 6 bases, the J end lost 1 base, and 13 bases lay between the germline ends. CDR3 sequence (DNA): TGTGCCAGCAGACAGACGGATTTTTCCTACAATGAGCAGTTCTTC. Protein sequence: CASRQTDFSYNEQFF.

Concerning this clonotype: This sequence may be a read error, since a much larger clone differs from it by one base. This chain joins TRBV5-1 and TRBJ2-1, with D unclear. V was trimmed by 4 bases and J by 10 bases, leaving 15 bases between them. The CDR3 spans 13 residues. The germline gives CDR1 SGHRS, CDR2 YFSETQ. CDR3 amino acids: CASSTGLSKEQFF. DNA for the CDR3: TGCGCCAGCAGCACCGGGTTAAGCAAAGAGCAGTTCTTC.

The chain has TRBV5-6 and TRBJ2-7; no firm D call. Germline V gene lookup returns CDR1 SGHDT and CDR2 YYEEEE. The ends were cut back, 1 base at V and 0 bases at J, with 11 bases in the middle. This CDR3 has 15 amino acids. The CDR3 region is CASSLRSASSYEQYF. In DNA form, the CDR3 reads TGTGCCAGCAGCTTGAGAAGCGCTAGCTCCTACGAGCAGTACTTC.

This clonotype was recorded many times. The rearrangement joins TRBV2 to TRBJ1-1; no clear D. V lost 1 base and J lost 4, with 13 bases in between. Per germline, CDR1 SNHLY and CDR2 FYNNEI. This CDR3 is built from 15 residues. The CDR3 loop reads CASSEERGLVTEAFF. The CDR3 DNA sequence: TGTGCCAGCAGTGAAGAAAGAGGGCTGGTCACTGAAGCTTTCTTT.

Of note for this clonotype: This may be a read error, as it is one base from a much larger clone. The CDR3 loop reads CASSASVYDEQFF. CDR3 DNA: TGTGCCAGCTCAGCTAGCGTATACGATGAGCAGTTCTTC. The V gene is TRBV18, the J gene TRBJ2-1, with a weak D call TRBD2 (6 bases). With 5 bases removed from V and 8 bases from J, the gap between germline ends came to 13 bases. The germline CDR1 and CDR2 sequences are KGHSH and LQKENI. CDR3 length: 13 amino acids.

This clonotype has a handful of counts. V gene TRBV7-9 combines with J gene TRBJ1-5; D unclear. This CDR3 contains 15 residues. With 5 bases removed from V and 1 base from J, the gap between germline ends came to 12 bases. CDR1 is SEHNR and CDR2 is FQNEAQ in the germline V gene (reference sequence). The CDR3 sequence is CASSPGRESNQPQHF. The CDR3 DNA is TGTGCCAGCAGCCCCGGAAGGGAGAGCAATCAGCCCCAGCATTTT.

The V call is TRBV10-3, the J call TRBJ2-1; 10 nucleotides line up with TRBD2. The CDR3 loop spans 15 amino acids. Trimming took 5 bases from V and 10 from J; bases not matched to a gene: 11. Germline lookup yields CDR1 ENHRY and CDR2 SYGVKD. The CDR3 here is CAISLPLAGEDEQFF. In nucleotides, the CDR3 is TGTGCCATCAGTCTACCCCTAGCGGGAGAGGACGAGCAGTTCTTC.

This clonotype appeared many times. V gene TRBV11-2 combines with J gene TRBJ2-5; 9 nucleotides match TRBD2. This CDR3 has 15 residues. With 6 bases clipped from V and 5 bases from J, the junction kept 10 bases outside the gene matches. The V gene's germline CDR1 is SGHAT and CDR2 FQNNGV. CDR3: CASSKREARAETQYF. CDR3 DNA: TGTGCCAGCAGTAAGCGGGAGGCCCGGGCGGAGACCCAGTACTTC.

The chain couples TRBV27 to TRBJ2-5; unclear D gene. The CDR3 sequence is 13 residues long. Germline V gives CDR1 MNHEY, CDR2 SMNVEV (reference sequence). V dropped 2 bases and J dropped 5 bases, with 9 bases sitting between them. The CDR3 loop reads CASSLLSRETQYF. Written as DNA, the CDR3 is TGTGCCAGCAGTTTACTCAGCCGCGAGACCCAGTACTTC.

This clonotype came up a few times. This chain uses TRBV5-1 with TRBJ2-1; D unclear. Trimming took 4 bases from V and 6 from J, leaving 11 bases between them. CDR1 is SGHRS, CDR2 YFSETQ, per germline. CDR3 length: 13 amino acids. CDR3 residues: CASSTTWGNEQFF. The CDR3 DNA follows: TGCGCCAGCAGCACCACCTGGGGCAATGAGCAGTTCTTC. The variable domain in full, with the rest retrieved from reference TRBV5-1 and TRBJ2-1, is KAGVTQTPRYLIKTRGQQVTLSCSPISGHRSVSWYQQTPGQGLQFLFEYFSETQRNKGNFPGRFSGRQFSNSRSEMNVSTLELGDSALYLCASSTTWGNEQFFGPGTRLTVL.

This clonotype was detected ten times or more. The chain couples TRBV12-3 or TRBV12-4 to TRBJ1-2, with 7 bases identical to TRBD1. The junction had 3 bases not matched to a gene; V was cut back by 6 bases and J by 2 bases. This CDR3 is 13 amino acids long. The CDR3 is CASRPGQNYGYTF. The CDR3 DNA sequence: TGTGCCAGCAGACCGGGACAGAACTATGGCTACACCTTC.

There are many counts of this clonotype. The V call is TRBV3-1, the J call TRBJ2-5; D unclear. V was clipped by 0 bases and J by 4 bases, with 6 bases between them. Germline V lookup: CDR1 LGHDT, CDR2 YNNKEL (reference sequence). CDR3 length: 13 residues. The CDR3 nucleotides are TGTGCCAGCAGCCAAGAATTCCGAGAGACCCAGTACTTC. Translation gives CASSQEFRETQYF.

This clonotype was recorded many times. The chain is built from TRBV28 and TRBJ2-7; maybe TRBD2 (6 bases). The CDR3 totals 13 residues. In germline, CDR1 is MDHEN, CDR2 SYDVKM. V lost 6 bases and J lost 1, with 10 bases in between. CDR3 DNA sequence: TGTGCCAGCAGACAGGACTATTCCTACGAGCAGTACTTC. The encoded protein is CASRQDYSYEQYF.

The chain combines TRBV4-1 with TRBJ2-7; TRBD1 agrees at 9 bases. CDR1 and CDR2 from the germline V gene are MGHRA and YSYEKL. With V trimmed by 1 base and J by 7 bases, 5 bases remained unmatched. The CDR3 has 14 amino acids. The CDR3: CASSQGGTGREQYF. The CDR3 DNA sequence: TGCGCCAGCAGCCAAGGGGGGACAGGGAGGGAGCAGTACTTC.

This clonotype appeared a few times. This chain connects TRBV27 to TRBJ1-1; D may be TRBD1 (6 bases). This CDR3 spans 13 amino acids. In germline, CDR1 is MNHEY, CDR2 SMNVEV (reference sequence). Trimming left V 6 bases short and J 6 bases short, with 14 bases between. The CDR3 spells CASSRVQGPEAFF. For the CDR3, the DNA is TGTGCCAGCAGCCGGGTACAGGGACCTGAAGCTTTCTTT.

This clonotype appeared a few times. The chain recombines TRBV7-9 with TRBJ2-3; 9 nucleotides agree with TRBD2. The junction had 8 bases not matched to a gene; V was cut back by 1 base and J by 6 bases. Germline lookup yields CDR1 SEHNR and CDR2 FQNEAQ (reference sequence). The CDR3 extends over 16 amino acids. The CDR3 sequence is CASSLGPGLATDTQYF. The CDR3, as DNA: TGTGCCAGCAGCTTAGGTCCAGGACTAGCGACCGATACGCAGTATTTT.

J is TRBJ2-3 and V is TRBV4-3; the D gene is possibly TRBD1 (6 bases). The CDR3 runs to 17 residues. V gave up 0 bases and J gave up 2 bases, with 15 bases separating them. From germline, CDR1 is LGHNA and CDR2 YSLEER. The CDR3 loop is CASSQDAGAGLTDTQYF. DNA for the CDR3: TGCGCCAGCAGCCAAGATGCAGGGGCAGGGCTCACAGATACGCAGTATTTT.

The chain recombines TRBV4-2 with TRBJ2-1; D is unresolved. Germline CDR1 LGHNA, CDR2 YNFKEQ. The CDR3 totals 14 residues. Trimming took 8 bases from V and 5 from J, leaving 16 bases between them. The CDR3 is CASLPQSDDNEQFF. In DNA form, the CDR3 reads TGTGCCAGCTTACCCCAGAGCGACGACAATGAGCAGTTCTTC.

This clonotype was seen ten or more times. The rearrangement links TRBV28 to TRBJ2-1; 9 bases match TRBD1. Germline trimming cut 5 bases from V and 8 bases from J; bases unmatched to any gene: 7. CDR1 is MDHEN, CDR2 SYDVKM, per germline. The CDR3 contains 14 residues. The chain's CDR3 is CASSVPGQGDEQFF. The DNA of the CDR3 is TGTGCCAGCAGTGTACCGGGACAGGGCGATGAGCAGTTCTTC.

This clonotype has a handful of counts. The V gene is TRBV20-1, the J gene TRBJ2-7; D is possibly TRBD2 (7 bases). CDR3 length: 13 amino acids. Germline V gives CDR1 DFQATT, CDR2 SNEGSKA (reference sequence). The CDR3 region is CRADWPGGVEQYF. Here the CDR3 DNA reads TGCAGGGCTGACTGGCCGGGGGGCGTCGAGCAGTACTTC.

This sequence joins TRBV6-2 or TRBV6-3 and TRBJ2-7; possibly TRBD1 or TRBD2 for D (5 bases each). This CDR3 contains 13 residues. Trimming pared 6 bases from V and 3 bases from J, leaving 12 bases between. The germline CDR1 and CDR2 sequences are MNHEY and SVGEGT. The chain's CDR3 is CASRPGTLYEQYF. The DNA of the CDR3 is TGTGCCAGCAGACCCGGGACCCTCTACGAGCAGTACTTC.

This clonotype has more than one count but fewer than ten. This chain uses TRBV6-2 or TRBV6-3 with TRBJ2-1; 15 bases map to TRBD2. The CDR3 has 15 amino acids. Germline V CDR1 and CDR2: MNHEY, SVGEGT. J gave up 12 bases and V 6 bases, and 9 bases lay outside the gene matches. The CDR3 DNA follows: TGTGCCAGCAGCACACCGGGACTAGCGGGAGGACCGCAGTTCTTC. It yields the protein CASSTPGLAGGPQFF.

J is TRBJ2-7 and V is TRBV29-1, with 10 bases matching TRBD1. Trimming cost V 6 bases and J 3 bases; bases outside gene matches: 5. The CDR3 sequence is 13 residues long. Germline V gives CDR1 SQVTM, CDR2 ANQGSEA. The CDR3 DNA is TGCAGCGTCGCGGGGGACAGGGGCTACGAGCAGTACTTC. This codes for CSVAGDRGYEQYF.

This clonotype was seen many times. The rearrangement uses TRBV3-1 and TRBJ2-1; tentatively, D is TRBD1 (5 bases). The V gene lost 1 base and the J gene lost 4 bases, with 14 bases spanning the gap. This CDR3 has 16 residues. Germline V gene data show CDR1 as LGHDT and CDR2 as YNNKEL (reference sequence). CDR3 DNA: TGTGCCAGCAGCCAAGTGAAGGGGCCGCTGTACAATGAGCAGTTCTTC. Protein product: CASSQVKGPLYNEQFF.

The rearrangement links TRBV6-6 to TRBJ2-1; no clear D. This CDR3 region has 17 residues. Trimming shortened V by 0 bases and J by 0 bases, and 12 bases separated the two germline ends. Germline CDR1 and CDR2: MNHNY and SVGAGI (reference sequence). CDR3 bases: TGTGCCAGCAGTTACTCGCGTCCCCCGAGCTCCTACAATGAGCAGTTCTTC. It translates to CASSYSRPPSSYNEQFF.